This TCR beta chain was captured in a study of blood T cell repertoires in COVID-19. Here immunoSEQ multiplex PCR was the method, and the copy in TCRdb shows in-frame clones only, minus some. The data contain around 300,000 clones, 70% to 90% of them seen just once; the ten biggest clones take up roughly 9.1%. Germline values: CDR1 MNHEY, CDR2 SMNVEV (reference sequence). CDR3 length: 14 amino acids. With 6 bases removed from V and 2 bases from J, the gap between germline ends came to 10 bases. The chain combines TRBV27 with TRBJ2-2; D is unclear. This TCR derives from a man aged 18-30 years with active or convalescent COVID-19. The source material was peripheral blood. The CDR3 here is CASSPQVNTGELFF. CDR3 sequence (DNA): TGTGCCAGCAGCCCCCAGGTAAACACCGGGGAGCTGTTTTTT.